A selection of T cell receptor beta chains follows, all from one sample in a study of Ad26.COV2.S vaccination and SARS-CoV-2 variants. Repertoires were generated with immunoSEQ multiplex PCR, while TCRdb's copy carries only in-frame clones and drops some. The table includes about 250,000 clones, roughly 87% detected once. Sequenced here: peripheral blood, sampled in a trial of Ad26.COV2.S vaccine versus placebo. Receptors were obtained from a person aged 18-60 years who received the Ad26.COV2.S COVID-19 vaccine or a placebo. The CDR3 runs from the conserved cysteine through the conserved F or W. D genes are given only for firm matches. Clone sizes are given selectively: once, few, many, or a class where the clone is expanded.

size	D	V	J	DNA	CDR3
once	.	TRBV10-3	TRBJ1-4	TGTGCCATTAGAGGGGCAACTAATGAAAAACTGTTTTTT	CAIRGATNEKLFF
.	.	TRBV5-1	TRBJ1-4	TGCGCCAGCAGCTTGACAGTTAATCAGGAAAAACTGTTTTTT	CASSLTVNQEKLFF
.	.	TRBV4-1	TRBJ1-4	TGCGCCAGCAGCCAATCAAGGGGGGAAAAACTGTTTTTT	CASSQSRGEKLFF
.	TRBD1	TRBV12-3/TRBV12-4	TRBJ1-1	TGTGCCAGCAGTCGACAGGGGAACACTGAAGCTTTCTTT	CASSRQGNTEAFF
.	.	TRBV27	TRBJ2-1	TGTGCCAGCAGTCGCGGTTGGGGGAGCTCCTACAATGAGCAGTTCTTC	CASSRGWGSSYNEQFF
.	.	TRBV2	TRBJ2-1	TGTGCCAGCAGTGACAACACCTACAATGAGCAGTTCTTC	CASSDNTYNEQFF
.	.	TRBV18	TRBJ2-6	TGTGCCAGCTCACCAAATAGCCATTTCAGCTCTGGGGCCAACGTCCTGACTTTC	CASSPNSHFSSGANVLTF
many	.	TRBV11-2	TRBJ1-2	TGTGCCAGCAGCTCGACGCGACACTATAGTTCCTACACCTTC	CASSSTRHYSSYTF
.	.	TRBV27	TRBJ1-6	TGTGCCAGCAGTTTAAAGGTGGAATCACCCCTCCACTTT	CASSLKVESPLHF
.	.	TRBV6-5	TRBJ2-3	TGTGCCAGCAGTTACTCGACAGGCTCAGATACGCAGTATTTT	CASSYSTGSDTQYF
.	TRBD2	TRBV27	TRBJ2-7	TGTGCCAGCAGGCCCCCGGGACTAGCGGTTAGCTCCTACGAGCAGTACTTC	CASRPPGLAVSSYEQYF
once	.	TRBV5-4	TRBJ1-4	TGTGCCAGCAGGACGAGCAGAAATGAAAAACTGTTTTTT	CASRTSRNEKLFF
.	.	TRBV3-1/TRBV3-2	TRBJ1-1	TGTGCCAGCAGCCAACGGACAGCGAACACTGAAGCTTTCTTT	CASSQRTANTEAFF
.	.	TRBV10-1	TRBJ1-1	TGCGCCAGCAGTACCTCCCCCTCGGGCATGAACACTGAAGCTTTCTTT	CASSTSPSGMNTEAFF
.	.	TRBV24-1	TRBJ2-2	TGTGCCACCGGGCCGCGCACCGGGGAGCTGTTTTTT	CATGPRTGELFF
.	TRBD1	TRBV6-6	TRBJ1-2	TGTGCCAGCAGTTCACTCAGGGGGGGCTACACCTTC	CASSSLRGGYTF
.	.	TRBV6-5	TRBJ2-7	TGTGCCAGCAGGGCACACAGGACGAACTACGAGCAGTACTTC	CASRAHRTNYEQYF
.	TRBD1	TRBV5-1	TRBJ1-5	TGCGCCAGCAGCGAGGGACAGGGCGCGCATCAGCCCCAGCATTTT	CASSEGQGAHQPQHF
.	TRBD1	TRBV5-1	TRBJ1-2	TGCGCCAGCAGCTCCGGGACAGGGGGCGTTAACTATGGCTACACCTTC	CASSSGTGGVNYGYTF
.	TRBD2	TRBV7-3	TRBJ2-5	TGTGCCAGCAGCTTAGGCGTCAGCGGGGGGAGAGAGACCCAGTACTTC	CASSLGVSGGRETQYF
.	.	TRBV18	TRBJ1-1	TGTGCCAGCTCCCCCAGGGAGGGGCCTGAAGCTTTCTTT	CASSPREGPEAFF
.	.	TRBV2	TRBJ1-1	TGTGCCAGCAGGGGCAGGGCGACTGAAGCTTTCTTT	CASRGRATEAFF
.	.	TRBV19	TRBJ1-5	TGTGCCAGTAGTATAGGTCAAGGCACCCGCAATCAGCCCCAGCATTTT	CASSIGQGTRNQPQHF
.	.	TRBV2	TRBJ2-5	TGTGCCAGCAGGACTGAAGTAGGGGAGACCCAGTACTTC	CASRTEVGETQYF
.	.	TRBV5-1	TRBJ1-2	TGCGCCAGCAGCCTAGACATTCGTGGTTCCTATGGCTACACCTTC	CASSLDIRGSYGYTF
few	.	TRBV2	TRBJ1-1	TGTGCCAGCAGACCATCAGGTGTTTACGCTGAAGCTTTCTTT	CASRPSGVYAEAFF
.	.	TRBV18	TRBJ1-5	TGTGCCAGCTCACTATCCTTTAATAGCAATCAGCCCCAGCATTTT	CASSLSFNSNQPQHF
.	.	TRBV11-3	TRBJ2-5	TGTGCCAGCAGCTTAGGGGGGCAGCCCCGAGAGACCCAGTACTTC	CASSLGGQPRETQYF
.	TRBD1	TRBV5-6	TRBJ1-2	TGTGCCAGCAGCCCCGACAGGGGTTATGGCTACACCTTC	CASSPDRGYGYTF
few	.	TRBV6-5	TRBJ2-2	TGTGCCAGCAGTTACTCGAGAAGAACGAACACCGGGGAGCTGTTTTTT	CASSYSRRTNTGELFF
.	.	TRBV5-5	TRBJ2-7	TGTGCCAGCAGTTGGGGGGCTTTGGTAGAGCAGTACTTC	CASSWGALVEQYF
once	.	TRBV19	TRBJ2-4	TGTGCCAGTAGTATCTCTCTAAGTACCAAAAACATTCAGTACTTC	CASSISLSTKNIQYF
.	TRBD1	TRBV7-6	TRBJ1-1	TGTGCCAGCAGCCCCCGGACAGGGGAGTCTGAAGCTTTCTTT	CASSPRTGESEAFF
.	TRBD1	TRBV29-1	TRBJ2-7	TGCAGCGCCCAACCTCTACAGGGGGCCCACTCCGAGCAGTACTTC	CSAQPLQGAHSEQYF
.	TRBD1	TRBV7-8	TRBJ2-2	TGTGCCAGCAGCTTTCAGGGGGCGGACACCGGGGAGCTGTTTTTT	CASSFQGADTGELFF
.	TRBD1	TRBV6-5	TRBJ1-5	TGTGCCAGCGATGACAGGGGAAGGCAGCCCCAGCATTTT	CASDDRGRQPQHF
.	TRBD2	TRBV4-3	TRBJ2-1	TGCGCCAGCAGCCAAGTAACTCAAGCGGGGACCTACAATGAGCAGTTCTTC	CASSQVTQAGTYNEQFF
.	.	TRBV5-4	TRBJ1-5	TGTGCCAGCAGCCCCAACCCACTTAGCAATCAGCCCCAGCATTTT	CASSPNPLSNQPQHF
.	TRBD2	TRBV27	TRBJ2-1	TGTGCCAGCACTCTACTAGCGGGTATGGTATATGAGCAGTTCTTC	CASTLLAGMVYEQFF
.	.	TRBV6-1	TRBJ2-4	TGTGCCAGCAGTGAACAGGGGGGAAAAAACATTCAGTACTTC	CASSEQGGKNIQYF
few	TRBD2	TRBV7-9	TRBJ2-3	TGTGCCAGCGCCTACCTAGCGGCTAGCACAGATACGCAGTATTTT	CASAYLAASTDTQYF
.	TRBD2	TRBV7-9	TRBJ2-2	TGTGCCAGCAGCCCTAGCGGGGCGGGCGGCACCGGGGAGCTGTTTTTT	CASSPSGAGGTGELFF
.	.	TRBV11-3	TRBJ2-7	TGTGCCAGCAGCTCTACCCCGAAGGGCCGGGACGAGCAGTACTTC	CASSSTPKGRDEQYF
.	.	TRBV27	TRBJ1-6	TGTGCCAGCAGTTCAACCCTTGGGGGGTCGAATTCACCCCTCCACTTT	CASSSTLGGSNSPLHF
.	.	TRBV30	TRBJ2-6	TGTGCCTGGAGCCCTCATTTCGTAAGCGGGGCCAACGTCCTGACTTTC	CAWSPHFVSGANVLTF
.	.	TRBV6-1	TRBJ1-1	TGTGCCAGCAGTGATTTGGGATGGAGTGAAGCTTTCTTT	CASSDLGWSEAFF
.	.	TRBV27	TRBJ1-5	TGTGCCAGCAGGAGGGCAGGGTCGAGTCAGCCCCAGCATTTT	CASRRAGSSQPQHF
.	TRBD1	TRBV7-7	TRBJ2-3	TGTGCTAGCAGCCCCGACAGGGGGCGTCCAGATACGCAGTATTTT	CASSPDRGRPDTQYF
few	.	TRBV9	TRBJ2-7	TGTGCCAGCAGCGTGTCCACAAGCTCCTACGAGCAGTACTTC	CASSVSTSSYEQYF
.	TRBD2	TRBV14	TRBJ2-7	TGTGCCAGCAGCCGGGTTAGCGGGGGGATCCTCTACGAGCAGTACTTC	CASSRVSGGILYEQYF
.	.	TRBV4-1	TRBJ1-1	TGCGCCAGCAGCCCCGGGTGGTCCACTGAAGCTTTCTTT	CASSPGWSTEAFF
.	TRBD1	TRBV4-2	TRBJ1-6	TGTGCCAGCAGCCACCAAACAGGGGGCGCCCTGGGGTCACCCCTCCACTTT	CASSHQTGGALGSPLHF
.	TRBD2	TRBV9	TRBJ2-1	TGTGCCAGCAGCGCCGCACCGGGACTAGTGGATGAGCAGTTCTTC	CASSAAPGLVDEQFF
.	.	TRBV25-1	TRBJ2-1	TGTGCCAGCAGTGATAGCCCCGGGCCCAGGGTCTACAATGAGCAGTTCTTC	CASSDSPGPRVYNEQFF
.	.	TRBV12-3/TRBV12-4	TRBJ2-7	TGTGCCAGCAGCGCAGACCTCTACGAGCAGTACTTC	CASSADLYEQYF
.	.	TRBV18	TRBJ2-6	TGTGCCAGCTACCGCACACCTGGGGCCAACGTCCTGACTTTC	CASYRTPGANVLTF
.	.	TRBV9	TRBJ1-3	TGTGCCAGCAGCCCGCCCATGTCTGGAAACACCATATATTTT	CASSPPMSGNTIYF
.	.	TRBV5-1	TRBJ2-3	TGCGCCAGCAGTTCCGGGACCTTCGCCTCAGATACGCAGTATTTT	CASSSGTFASDTQYF
.	.	TRBV19	TRBJ2-1	TGTGCCAGTAAGGACGGGAGCTCCTACAATGAGCAGTTCTTC	CASKDGSSYNEQFF
.	.	TRBV7-2	TRBJ1-3	TGTGCCAGCAGCTTAGAAGGGCTCTCTGGAAACACCATATATTTT	CASSLEGLSGNTIYF